These 26 T cell receptor beta chains were all obtained from the same sample, sequenced in a study of blood T cell repertoires in COVID-19. Assay used: immunoSEQ multiplex PCR; TCRdb lists only in-frame clones, some missing. The profile shows roughly 250,000 clones, approximately 85% of them singletons. Sequenced sample: peripheral blood. These receptors were collected from a woman between 55 and 75 years old with active or convalescent COVID-19.

A few counts support this clone. This rearrangement joins TRBV5-1 to TRBJ1-1; TRBD1 is a possible D gene (5 bases). Per germline, CDR1 SGHRS and CDR2 YFSETQ. This CDR3 contains 13 residues. The ends were cut back, 0 bases at V and 8 bases at J, with 11 bases in the middle. CDR3 sequence reads: CASSLGDREEAFF. The DNA of the CDR3 is TGCGCCAGCAGCTTGGGGGACCGGGAGGAAGCTTTCTTT.

The chain couples TRBV6-5 to TRBJ1-1, with 9 bases lining up with TRBD1. The CDR3 consists of 15 residues. V shed 2 bases and J 10 bases; nucleotides not matched to a gene: 11. Germline CDR1 and CDR2: MNHEY and SVGAGI. CDR3 sequence (DNA): TGTGCCAGCAGTTACCAGGCCACAGGGGGCCTGGGAGCTTTCTTT. Translated: CASSYQATGGLGAFF.

The V call is TRBV5-6, the J call TRBJ2-3, with 11 bases identical to TRBD2. V gave up 4 bases and J gave up 1 base; unmatched junction bases: 5. There are 16 residues in the CDR3. The germline CDR1 and CDR2 sequences are SGHDT and YYEEEE. CDR3 protein: CASSPLAGVRTDTQYF. The CDR3 coding sequence is TGTGCCAGCAGCCCACTAGCGGGGGTCCGCACAGATACGCAGTATTTT.

This chain joins TRBV6-2 or TRBV6-3 and TRBJ1-2, with 7 bases aligning to TRBD1. CDR3 length: 15 amino acids. Germline V gene data show CDR1 as MNHEY and CDR2 as SVGEGT. Trimming cost V 0 bases and J 5 bases; bases outside gene matches: 6. This CDR3 is CASSYSPGGGYGYTF. The CDR3 DNA sequence: TGTGCCAGCAGTTACTCTCCAGGGGGTGGTTATGGCTACACCTTC.

This chain connects TRBV5-1 to TRBJ2-2, with TRBD2 matching over 11 bases. This CDR3 comprises 17 residues. In germline, CDR1 is SGHRS, CDR2 YFSETQ. With 0 bases clipped from V and 4 bases from J, the junction kept 5 bases outside the gene matches. This CDR3 is CASSLEGGLAGTGELFF. The CDR3 DNA sequence: TGCGCCAGCAGCTTGGAGGGCGGACTAGCGGGCACCGGGGAGCTGTTTTTT.

V and J are TRBV19 and TRBJ1-5; D might be TRBD1 (5 bases). CDR1 and CDR2 from the germline V gene are LNHDA and SQIVND (reference sequence). Trimming removed 6 bases from V and 4 bases from J, with 13 bases in between. The CDR3 loop spans 14 amino acids. The CDR3: CASRFREVNQPQHF. The CDR3 DNA is TGTGCCAGTAGGTTCAGGGAGGTGAATCAGCCCCAGCATTTT.

This chain links TRBV7-3 with TRBJ2-1; D not certain. Trimming pared 8 bases from V and 9 bases from J, leaving 17 bases between. CDR1 is SGHTA, CDR2 FQGTGA, per germline. This CDR3 is 13 amino acids long. The CDR3 spells CASSPHLRGEQFF. The CDR3 region has the DNA TGTGCCAGCTCACCTCACCTACGCGGTGAGCAGTTCTTC.

The V gene is TRBV28, the J gene TRBJ1-2; D gene uncertain. The CDR3 loop spans 13 amino acids. Germline V gene data show CDR1 as MDHEN and CDR2 as SYDVKM. With 3 bases removed from V and 2 bases from J, the gap between germline ends came to 7 bases. In DNA form, the CDR3 reads TGTGCCAGCAGTTTCGGAGACAACTATGGCTACACCTTC. This codes for CASSFGDNYGYTF.

This chain uses TRBV19 with TRBJ1-1; TRBD1 matches at 7 bases. The CDR3 has 15 amino acids. The V gene's germline CDR1 is LNHDA and CDR2 SQIVND (reference sequence). V shed 4 bases and J 4 bases; nucleotides not matched to a gene: 9. The CDR3 coding sequence is TGTGCCAGTAGTAAGAGACAGGGAGGTTTCACTGAAGCTTTCTTT. Amino acid sequence: CASSKRQGGFTEAFF.

This clone has just one count. The J gene is TRBJ1-1, the V gene TRBV6-5, with 9 bases identical to TRBD1. This CDR3 spans 12 amino acids. Germline CDR1 and CDR2: MNHEY and SVGAGI. Trimming removed 6 bases from V and 10 bases from J; junction bases left unmatched: 6. This CDR3 reads CASSHRGRGAFF. CDR3 sequence (DNA): TGTGCCAGCAGCCACAGGGGGCGCGGAGCTTTCTTT.

The V gene is TRBV4-2, the J gene TRBJ1-1; possible D gene TRBD1, 6 bases. The CDR3 has 14 residues. Germline V gene sequence: CDR1 LGHNA, CDR2 YNFKEQ. The V and J ends lost 4 bases and 2 bases respectively, with 11 bases between them. Here the CDR3 reads CASSPDRINTEAFF. The DNA for the CDR3 is TGTGCCAGCAGCCCAGACAGGATAAACACTGAAGCTTTCTTT.

The V gene is TRBV4-1, the J gene TRBJ1-4; the D gene is possibly TRBD1 (5 bases). There are 15 residues in the CDR3. V was pared by 1 base and J by 5 bases, with 11 bases between. Germline loops: CDR1 MGHRA, CDR2 YSYEKL. The CDR3 DNA follows: TGCGCCAGCAGCCAAGTCACAGGAGTGAATGAAAAACTGTTTTTT. It codes for CASSQVTGVNEKLFF.

Note on this clone: Different DNA sequences within this sample yield the same CDR3. The V and J genes are TRBV6-1 and TRBJ1-6; 7 nucleotides line up with TRBD1. The length of the CDR3 is 14 residues. V was clipped by 1 base and J by 7 bases; unmatched bases: 1. From germline, CDR1 is MNHNS and CDR2 SASEGT. The CDR3 spells CASSEVRGNSPLHF. In DNA form, the CDR3 reads TGTGCCAGCAGTGAAGTCAGGGGGAATTCACCCCTCCACTTT.

This chain links TRBV7-3 with TRBJ1-1; D might be TRBD1 (5 bases). The V end was cut by 5 bases, the J end by 0 bases, with 13 bases between. CDR1 and CDR2 from the germline V gene are SGHTA and FQGTGA. The length of the CDR3 is 15 residues. The CDR3 DNA reads TGTGCCAGCAGCCTCAGGGCCCTCCTGAACACTGAAGCTTTCTTT. Translation gives CASSLRALLNTEAFF.

This clone was found a few times. The chain links TRBV18 to TRBJ2-5; D might be TRBD1 (7 bases). This CDR3 region has 13 residues. Germline V gene sequence: CDR1 KGHSH, CDR2 LQKENI. Trimming took 5 bases from V and 4 from J, leaving 11 bases between them. The DNA of the CDR3 is TGTGCCAGCTCAACAGGGGAGGTAGAGACCCAGTACTTC. It translates to CASSTGEVETQYF.

The rearrangement links TRBV30 to TRBJ2-2, with no clear D. Germline V gives CDR1 GTSNPN, CDR2 SVGIG (reference sequence). The V end was cut by 3 bases, the J end by 4 bases, with 6 bases between. The CDR3 extends over 12 amino acids. The CDR3 is CAWSQRTGELFF. The CDR3 DNA is TGTGCCTGGAGCCAGCGCACCGGGGAGCTGTTTTTT.

J is TRBJ1-3 and V is TRBV2; D is unresolved. V was trimmed by 1 base and J by 9 bases, leaving 10 bases between them. In germline, CDR1 is SNHLY, CDR2 FYNNEI. The CDR3 is made up of 13 amino acids. The CDR3 reads CASSEVLLGTIYF. Here the CDR3 DNA reads TGTGCCAGCAGTGAAGTTCTCCTAGGCACCATATATTTT.

The count of this clone is one. The CDR3 loop is CASRTGGMNTEAFF. The CDR3 DNA reads as TGTGCCAGTAGGACCGGAGGGATGAACACTGAAGCTTTCTTT. The chain employs TRBV19 and TRBJ1-1; no firm D call. Germline V CDR1 and CDR2: LNHDA, SQIVND (reference sequence). The CDR3 contains 14 residues. Between the trimmed V and J ends, which lost 6 bases and 0 bases, there was a span of 11 bases. The full variable domain, completed using reference TRBV19 and TRBJ1-1, is DGGITQSPKYLFRKEGQNVTLSCEQNLNHDAMYWYRQDPGQGLRLIYYSQIVNDFQKGDIAEGYSVSREKKESFPLTVTSAQKNPTAFYLCASRTGGMNTEAFFGQGTRLTVV.

This clone has just one count. CDR3 sequence (DNA): TGTGCCAGCAGCCGACTAGCGGGGCAAACCGGGCAGTACTTC. It codes for CASSRLAGQTGQYF. V gene TRBV7-9 combines with J gene TRBJ2-7, with 11 bases lining up with TRBD2. CDR3 length equals 14 residues. Germline V gives CDR1 SEHNR, CDR2 FQNEAQ (reference sequence). The ends lost 5 bases at V and 9 bases at J; junction bases unmatched: 9.

The chain combines TRBV3-1 (or the pseudogene TRBV3-2) with TRBJ1-1, with D hard to call. Germline values: CDR1 LGHDT, CDR2 YNNKEL (reference sequence). The CDR3 covers 15 residues. V lost 7 bases to trimming and J lost 0 bases, with 15 bases between them. DNA for the CDR3: TGTGCCAGCACTCGCGGTCAGAGTATGAACACTGAAGCTTTCTTT. Protein: CASTRGQSMNTEAFF.

The V and J genes are TRBV7-8 and TRBJ1-1; no firm D call. With 5 bases removed from V and 1 base from J, the gap between germline ends came to 8 bases. CDR3 size: 13 residues. Germline CDR1 is SGHVS and CDR2 is FQNEAQ. The CDR3, as DNA: TGTGCCAGCAGCGGGCGGGGGAACACTGAAGCTTTCTTT. Translation gives CASSGRGNTEAFF.

This clone has only a few counts. Here the CDR3 DNA reads TGTGCCAGCACCGCAGGGGGGCCCCAGCATTTT. It specifies CASTAGGPQHF. The V call is TRBV7-4, the J call TRBJ1-5, with 7 bases aligning to TRBD1. Germline values: CDR1 SGHVT, CDR2 SQSDAQ. The CDR3 sequence is 11 residues long. Trimming took 7 bases from V and 9 from J; bases not matched to a gene: 3.

The chain combines TRBV12-3 or TRBV12-4 with TRBJ1-1; D unresolved. The CDR3 consists of 13 residues. The ends were cut back, 3 bases at V and 1 base at J, with 6 bases in the middle. DNA for the CDR3: TGTGCCAGCAGTTTTGGAGCGAACACTGAAGCTTTCTTT. As protein: CASSFGANTEAFF.

The V gene is TRBV27, the J gene TRBJ2-1, with 7 bases lining up with TRBD1. The germline V gene encodes CDR1 MNHEY and CDR2 SMNVEV (reference sequence). CDR3 length equals 13 residues. With V trimmed by 5 bases and J by 4 bases, 2 bases remained unmatched. CDR3 region: CASSPGQYNEQFF. CDR3 nucleotide sequence: TGTGCCAGCAGTCCGGGACAGTACAATGAGCAGTTCTTC.

The rearrangement uses TRBV9 and TRBJ2-1, with D possibly TRBD2 on 5 matching bases. Trimming shortened V by 0 bases and J by 3 bases, and 7 bases separated the two germline ends. The CDR3 has 14 residues. CDR1 and CDR2 from the germline V gene are SGDLS and YYNGEE. CDR3 sequence reads: CASSVAGIYNEQFF. The CDR3 DNA follows: TGTGCCAGCAGCGTAGCGGGAATCTACAATGAGCAGTTCTTC.

The CDR3 coding sequence is TGTGCCAGTAGTTCGGGGACGGGAGCGGAAAGTGAAAAACTGTTTTTT. Amino acids: CASSSGTGAESEKLFF. This chain connects TRBV19 to TRBJ1-4, with D perhaps TRBD1 (5 bases). CDR1 LNHDA and CDR2 SQIVND come from the germline V gene (reference sequence). The CDR3 spans 16 residues. Trimming took off 5 bases at V and 7 bases at J, with 20 bases between the two ends.